A single sample gave rise to the 3 T cell receptor beta chains below, sequenced in a study of graft-versus-host responses after intestinal transplantation. Their target antigens are unknown. Profiled with immunoSEQ multiplex PCR; TCRdb holds only in-frame clones, not every one. The top ten hold 0.15% to 0.2% of the sample, which has approximately 88,000 clones, about 94% seen once. Sequences were derived from unstimulated CD4+ T cells sorted from spleen or lymph node cells, sampled before transplant. The source is a human donor who was the organ donor for an intestinal transplant.

This rearrangement joins TRBV7-9 to TRBJ2-7; D perhaps matches TRBD2 (6 bases). The CDR3 contains 14 residues. Germline lookup yields CDR1 SEHNR and CDR2 FQNEAQ (reference sequence). The ends were cut back, 1 base at V and 9 bases at J, with 16 bases in the middle. CDR3: CASSLGGPAGGQYF. CDR3 coding DNA: TGTGCCAGCAGCTTAGGCGGGCCCGCCGGGGGGCAGTACTTC.

This clone was observed once. The chain combines TRBV7-2 with TRBJ2-7; D is unclear. Germline-derived CDR1 and CDR2 are SGHTA and FQGNSA. The V gene lost 4 bases and the J gene lost 5 bases, with 6 bases spanning the gap. The length of the CDR3 is 11 residues. The CDR3 DNA is TGTGCCAGCAGCTACCATGACGAGCAGTACTTC. Amino acid sequence: CASSYHDEQYF.

V and J are TRBV6-5 and TRBJ2-3, with no clear D. Per the germline V gene, CDR1 is MNHEY and CDR2 is SVGAGI. CDR3 length equals 11 residues. With 6 bases removed from V and 6 bases from J, the gap between germline ends came to 7 bases. CDR3: CASRLGDTQYF. As DNA, the CDR3 is TGTGCCAGCAGACTCGGTGATACGCAGTATTTT.